These T cell receptor beta chains were read from a single sample in a study of memory CD4+ T cells and cytomegalovirus serostatus. This table comes from immunoSEQ multiplex PCR, and its TCRdb copy is limited to in-frame clones, with some not included. The sample holds around 50,000 clones, about 81% seen once. The sequenced sample was memory CD4+ T cells from blood. The source of these receptors is an adult in good health and CMV-seronegative. The conserved cysteine and the conserved F or W are not part of the CDR3 here. Size tells how often a clone was seen (once, few, many) or the class of an expanded clone, and some rows leave it out.

V gene: TRBV6-5
CDR3 length: 13
clone size: -
CDR3 protein: ASSYRGNPSYEQY

V gene: TRBV27
CDR3 length: 13
clone size: few
CDR3 protein: ASSPPGQGIGGYT

V gene: TRBV27
CDR3 length: 11
clone size: -
CDR3 protein: ASSQSGGFGYT

V gene: TRBV4-2
CDR3 length: 13
clone size: -
CDR3 protein: ASSQEPGATGELF

V gene: TRBV14
CDR3 length: 15
clone size: -
CDR3 protein: ASSYGTATRVTGELF

V gene: TRBV5-4
CDR3 length: 10
clone size: few
CDR3 protein: ASSLLGGPQH

V gene: TRBV6-1
CDR3 length: 14
clone size: -
CDR3 protein: ASSDRDRVGNQPQH

V gene: TRBV18
CDR3 length: 10
clone size: -
CDR3 protein: ASSPDGYEQY

V gene: TRBV5-4
CDR3 length: 13
clone size: -
CDR3 protein: ASRGGLAENNEQF

V gene: TRBV4-1
CDR3 length: 9
clone size: -
CDR3 protein: AKGNQETQY

V gene: TRBV6-1
CDR3 length: 12
clone size: -
CDR3 protein: ASLQGPSTDTQY

V gene: TRBV14
CDR3 length: 13
clone size: few
CDR3 protein: ASSHIGTGSYEQY

V gene: TRBV6-6
CDR3 length: 13
clone size: -
CDR3 protein: ASSNGARANTEAF

V gene: TRBV5-4
CDR3 length: 11
clone size: -
CDR3 protein: ASSYGPQETQY

V gene: TRBV28
CDR3 length: 10
clone size: -
CDR3 protein: ASSLTNYGYT

V gene: TRBV4-1
CDR3 length: 17
clone size: -
CDR3 protein: ASSQQGAGLGSGANVLT

V gene: TRBV7-8
CDR3 length: 13
clone size: once
CDR3 protein: ASSLSSGTYNEQF

V gene: TRBV5-4
CDR3 length: 13
clone size: -
CDR3 protein: ASSWTSGLQETQY

V gene: TRBV7-2
CDR3 length: 15
clone size: -
CDR3 protein: ASSLRSPGQGNQPQH

V gene: TRBV19
CDR3 length: 12
clone size: -
CDR3 protein: ASSAQREPGEQY

V gene: TRBV14
CDR3 length: 14
clone size: -
CDR3 protein: ASSQAGLARYNEQF

V gene: TRBV11-1
CDR3 length: 12
clone size: -
CDR3 protein: ASSRESWADTQY

V gene: TRBV13
CDR3 length: 12
clone size: -
CDR3 protein: ASSLVGSGNTIY

V gene: TRBV5-1
CDR3 length: 13
clone size: -
CDR3 protein: ASSLALDRTYEQY